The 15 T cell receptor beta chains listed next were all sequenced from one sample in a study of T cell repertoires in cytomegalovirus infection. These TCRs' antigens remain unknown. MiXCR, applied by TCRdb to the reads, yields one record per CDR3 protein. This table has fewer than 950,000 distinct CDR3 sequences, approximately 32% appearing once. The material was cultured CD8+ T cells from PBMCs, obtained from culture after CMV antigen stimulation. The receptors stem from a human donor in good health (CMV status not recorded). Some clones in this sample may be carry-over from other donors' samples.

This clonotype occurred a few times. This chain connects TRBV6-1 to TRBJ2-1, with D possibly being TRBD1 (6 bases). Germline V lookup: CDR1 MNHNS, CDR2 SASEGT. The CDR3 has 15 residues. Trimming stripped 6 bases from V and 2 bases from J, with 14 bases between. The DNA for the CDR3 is TGTGCCAGCAGGATATCCAGGGGTGCCTACAATGAGCAGTTCTTC. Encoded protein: CASRISRGAYNEQFF.

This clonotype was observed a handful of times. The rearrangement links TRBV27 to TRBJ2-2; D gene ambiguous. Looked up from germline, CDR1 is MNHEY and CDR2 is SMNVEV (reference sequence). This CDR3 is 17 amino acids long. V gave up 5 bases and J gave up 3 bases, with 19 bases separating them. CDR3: CASSLTPVLGYTGELFF. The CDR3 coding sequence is TGTGCCAGCAGTCTAACCCCCGTCCTCGGGTACACCGGGGAGCTGTTTTTT.

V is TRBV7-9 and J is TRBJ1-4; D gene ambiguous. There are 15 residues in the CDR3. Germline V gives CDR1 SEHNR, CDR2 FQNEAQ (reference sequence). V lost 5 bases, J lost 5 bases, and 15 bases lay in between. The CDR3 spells CASSPRSAENEKLFF. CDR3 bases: TGTGCCAGCAGCCCTCGGAGCGCGGAGAATGAAAAACTGTTTTTT.

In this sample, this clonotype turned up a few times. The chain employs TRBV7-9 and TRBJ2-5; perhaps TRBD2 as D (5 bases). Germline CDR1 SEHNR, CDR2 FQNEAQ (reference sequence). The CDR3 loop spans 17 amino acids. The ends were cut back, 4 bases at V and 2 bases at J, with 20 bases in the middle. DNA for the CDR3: TGTGCCAGCAGCTGGCGGGTGGCCAATGAGGATCAAGAGACCCAGTACTTC. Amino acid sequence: CASSWRVANEDQETQYF.

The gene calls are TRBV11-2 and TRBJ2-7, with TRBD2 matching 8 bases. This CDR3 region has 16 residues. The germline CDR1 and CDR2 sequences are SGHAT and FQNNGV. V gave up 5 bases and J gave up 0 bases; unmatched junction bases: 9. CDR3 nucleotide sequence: TGTGCCAGCAGCCCCCTGGAGGCGGGGGGCTCCTACGAGCAGTACTTC. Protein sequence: CASSPLEAGGSYEQYF.

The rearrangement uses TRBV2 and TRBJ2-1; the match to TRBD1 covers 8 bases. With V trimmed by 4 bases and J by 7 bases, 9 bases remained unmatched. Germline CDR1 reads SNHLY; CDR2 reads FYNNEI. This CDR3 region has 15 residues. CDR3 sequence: CASSVPSDRANEQFF. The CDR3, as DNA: TGTGCCAGCAGTGTCCCCTCGGACAGGGCAAATGAGCAGTTCTTC. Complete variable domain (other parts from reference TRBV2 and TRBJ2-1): EPEVTQTPSHQVTQMGQEVILRCVPISNHLYFYWYRQILGQKVEFLVSFYNNEISEKSEIFDDQFSVERPDGSNFTLKIRSTKLEDSAMYFCASSVPSDRANEQFFGPGTRLTVL.

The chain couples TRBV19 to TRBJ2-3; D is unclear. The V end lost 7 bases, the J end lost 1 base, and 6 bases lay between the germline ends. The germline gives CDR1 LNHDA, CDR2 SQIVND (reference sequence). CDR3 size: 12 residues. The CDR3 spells CASKSGTDTQYF. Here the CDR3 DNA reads TGTGCCAGTAAGTCTGGCACAGATACGCAGTATTTT.

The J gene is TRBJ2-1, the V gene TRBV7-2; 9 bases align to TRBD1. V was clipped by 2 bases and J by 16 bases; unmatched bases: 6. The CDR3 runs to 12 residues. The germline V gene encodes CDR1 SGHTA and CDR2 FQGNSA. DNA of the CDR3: TGTGCCAGCAGCTTAAAGGGACAGGGAAATTTCTTC. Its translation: CASSLKGQGNFF.

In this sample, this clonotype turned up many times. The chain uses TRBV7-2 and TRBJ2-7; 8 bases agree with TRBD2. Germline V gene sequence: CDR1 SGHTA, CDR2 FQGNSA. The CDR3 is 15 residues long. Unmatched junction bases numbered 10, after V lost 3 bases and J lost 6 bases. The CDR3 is CASSFVSGGPGEQYF. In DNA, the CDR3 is TGTGCCAGCAGCTTCGTGAGCGGGGGCCCAGGCGAGCAGTACTTC. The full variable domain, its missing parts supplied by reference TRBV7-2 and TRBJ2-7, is GAGVSQSPSNKVTEKGKDVELRCDPISGHTALYWYRQSLGQGLEFLIYFQGNSAPDKSGLPSDRFSAERTGGSVSTLTIQRTQQEDSAVYLCASSFVSGGPGEQYFGPGTRLTVT.

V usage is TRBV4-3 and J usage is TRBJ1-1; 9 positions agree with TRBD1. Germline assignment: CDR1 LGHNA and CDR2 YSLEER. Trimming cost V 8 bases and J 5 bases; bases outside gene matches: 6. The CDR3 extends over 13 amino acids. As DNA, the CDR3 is TGCGCCAGCGGAAGGACAGGGGCTACTGAAGCTTTCTTT. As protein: CASGRTGATEAFF.

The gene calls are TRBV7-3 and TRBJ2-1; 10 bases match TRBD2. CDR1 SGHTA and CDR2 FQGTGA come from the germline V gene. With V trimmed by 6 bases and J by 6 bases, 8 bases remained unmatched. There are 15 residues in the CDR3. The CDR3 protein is CASSPSGGLLNEQFF. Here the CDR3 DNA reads TGTGCCAGCAGTCCTAGCGGGGGCCTCCTCAATGAGCAGTTCTTC.

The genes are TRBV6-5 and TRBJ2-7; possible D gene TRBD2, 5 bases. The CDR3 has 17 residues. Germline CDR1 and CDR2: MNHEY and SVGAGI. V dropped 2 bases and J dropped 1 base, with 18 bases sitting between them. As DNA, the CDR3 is TGTGCCAGCAGTTACATGGGAGTCCACCCCTCTTCCTACGAGCAGTACTTC. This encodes CASSYMGVHPSSYEQYF.

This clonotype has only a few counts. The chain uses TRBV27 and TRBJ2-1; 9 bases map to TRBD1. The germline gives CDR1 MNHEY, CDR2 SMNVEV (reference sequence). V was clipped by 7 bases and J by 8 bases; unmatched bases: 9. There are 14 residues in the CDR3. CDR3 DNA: TGTGCCAGCACCACAGGGGGCGCCTGGCATGAGCAGTTCTTC. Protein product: CASTTGGAWHEQFF.

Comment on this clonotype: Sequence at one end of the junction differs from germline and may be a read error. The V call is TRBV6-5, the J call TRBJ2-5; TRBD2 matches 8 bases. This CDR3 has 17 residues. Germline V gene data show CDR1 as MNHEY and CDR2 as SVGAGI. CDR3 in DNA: TGTGCCAGCAGTTACTGGCAAAGCGGGGGAGACCGGGAGACCCGGTACTTC. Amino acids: CASSYWQSGGDRETRYF.

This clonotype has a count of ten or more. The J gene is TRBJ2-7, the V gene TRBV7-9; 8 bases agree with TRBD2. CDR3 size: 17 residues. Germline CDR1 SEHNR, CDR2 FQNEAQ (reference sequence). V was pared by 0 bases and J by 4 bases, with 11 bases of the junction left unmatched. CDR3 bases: TGTGCCAGCAGCTTAGCGCGACGAGCGGGGGTTAGGTACGAGCAGTACGTC. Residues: CASSLARRAGVRYEQYV.